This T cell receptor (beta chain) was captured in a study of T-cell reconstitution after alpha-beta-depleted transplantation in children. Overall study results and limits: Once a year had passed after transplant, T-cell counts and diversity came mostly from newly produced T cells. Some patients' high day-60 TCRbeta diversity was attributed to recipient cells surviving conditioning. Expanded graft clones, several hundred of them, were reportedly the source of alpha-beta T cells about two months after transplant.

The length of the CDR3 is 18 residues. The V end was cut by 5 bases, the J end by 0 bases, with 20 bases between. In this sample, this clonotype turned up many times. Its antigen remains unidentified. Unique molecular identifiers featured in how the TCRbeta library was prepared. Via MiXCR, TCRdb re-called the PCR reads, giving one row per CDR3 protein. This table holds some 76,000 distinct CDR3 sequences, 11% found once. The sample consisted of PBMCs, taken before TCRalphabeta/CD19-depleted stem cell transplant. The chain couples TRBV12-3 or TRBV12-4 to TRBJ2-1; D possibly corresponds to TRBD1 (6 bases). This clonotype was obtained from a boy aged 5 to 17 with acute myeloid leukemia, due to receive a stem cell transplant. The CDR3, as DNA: TGTGCCAGCAGTAGATCCAGGGGTGGCCTGAGCTCCTACAATGAGCAGTTCTTC. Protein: CASSRSRGGLSSYNEQFF.